This T cell receptor (beta chain) was recovered during a study of T-cell reconstitution after alpha-beta-depleted transplantation in children. Preparing the TCRbeta library involved the use of unique molecular identifiers. TCRdb independently ran MiXCR on the PCR reads; one entry per CDR3 protein. This sample carries approximately 340,000 distinct CDR3 sequences, 10% of them seen once, and the ten largest clones take about 2.3%. In its sample, this clonotype was seen a few times. Germline V gene sequence: CDR1 SGHRS, CDR2 YFSETQ. Trimming cost V 1 base and J 6 bases; bases outside gene matches: 5. CDR3 length equals 16 residues.

The rearrangement joins TRBV5-1 to TRBJ2-1; 12 bases are shared with TRBD2. The TCR sequence derives from a human donor who donated a stem cell graft to a child with acute lymphoblastic leukemia. The sample here was PBMCs from the stem cell graft donor, taken from the stem cell graft. The CDR3 nucleotides read TGCGCCAGCAGCTTGTCGTCTAGCGGGAGGGCCAATGAGCAGTTCTTC. Translating it yields CASSLSSSGRANEQFF.